These T cell receptor beta chains were read from a single sample in a study of lymphopenia after photon versus proton radiotherapy. Here immunoSEQ multiplex PCR was the method, and the copy in TCRdb shows in-frame clones only, minus some. The sample has about 160,000 clones, approximately 90% seen once. The sample here was peripheral blood, taken from a patient treated with photon-based radiotherapy. The receptor set was obtained from a man in his fifties with gastric cancer. The CDR3 runs from the conserved cysteine through the conserved F or W. D genes are given only for firm matches. Some rows mark clone size as missing; the rest say once, few, many or name a class of expanded clone.

J gene: TRBJ1-1
clone size: NA
D gene: NA
V gene: TRBV6-1
CDR3 protein: CASSGNPLGRDSSFF
CDR3 DNA: TGTGCCAGCAGTGGTAACCCCTTGGGGCGGGACTCTTCTTTCTTT

J gene: TRBJ2-2
clone size: NA
D gene: TRBD1
V gene: TRBV5-6
CDR3 protein: CASSLAGGTGWSTGELFF
CDR3 DNA: TGTGCCAGCAGCTTGGCTGGGGGGACAGGGTGGAGCACCGGGGAGCTGTTTTTT

J gene: TRBJ2-7
clone size: NA
D gene: NA
V gene: TRBV25-1
CDR3 protein: CASSAPKGTASYEQYF
CDR3 DNA: TGTGCCAGCAGTGCCCCAAAGGGGACTGCCTCCTACGAGCAGTACTTC

J gene: TRBJ1-2
clone size: NA
D gene: NA
V gene: TRBV29-1
CDR3 protein: CSVEVLGGGYTF
CDR3 DNA: TGCAGCGTTGAAGTCCTCGGGGGGGGCTACACCTTC

J gene: TRBJ1-2
clone size: NA
D gene: NA
V gene: TRBV7-9
CDR3 protein: CASSSSSQGNYGYTF
CDR3 DNA: TGTGCCAGCAGCTCCAGTAGTCAGGGGAACTATGGCTACACCTTC

J gene: TRBJ2-6
clone size: once
D gene: NA
V gene: TRBV5-1
CDR3 protein: CASSFNGAGSGANVLTF
CDR3 DNA: TGCGCCAGCAGCTTCAACGGCGCTGGCTCTGGGGCCAACGTCCTGACTTTC

J gene: TRBJ1-4
clone size: NA
D gene: NA
V gene: TRBV29-1
CDR3 protein: CSVESGTTNEKLFF
CDR3 DNA: TGCAGCGTTGAATCTGGTACAACTAATGAAAAACTGTTTTTT

J gene: TRBJ1-1
clone size: NA
D gene: NA
V gene: TRBV18
CDR3 protein: CASLGNMNTEAFF
CDR3 DNA: TGTGCCAGCTTGGGGAACATGAACACTGAAGCTTTCTTT

J gene: TRBJ2-5
clone size: NA
D gene: NA
V gene: TRBV28
CDR3 protein: CASSLSRAQETQYF
CDR3 DNA: TGTGCCAGCAGTTTAAGCAGGGCGCAAGAGACCCAGTACTTC

J gene: TRBJ2-6
clone size: NA
D gene: NA
V gene: TRBV29-1
CDR3 protein: CSVKGGSSGANVLTF
CDR3 DNA: TGCAGCGTTAAAGGGGGGAGCTCTGGGGCCAACGTCCTGACTTTC

J gene: TRBJ1-1
clone size: NA
D gene: NA
V gene: TRBV7-2
CDR3 protein: CASSSSVPPPFF
CDR3 DNA: TGTGCCAGCAGCTCCTCCGTACCCCCACCTTTCTTT

J gene: TRBJ1-1
clone size: NA
D gene: NA
V gene: TRBV5-1
CDR3 protein: CASSLTGPPGTEAFF
CDR3 DNA: TGCGCCAGCAGCTTAACAGGGCCCCCGGGCACTGAAGCTTTCTTT

J gene: TRBJ1-2
clone size: many
D gene: TRBD1
V gene: TRBV25-1
CDR3 protein: CASSDPQGAGYGYTF
CDR3 DNA: TGTGCCAGCAGTGATCCACAGGGGGCAGGCTATGGCTACACCTTC

J gene: TRBJ2-3
clone size: NA
D gene: TRBD2
V gene: TRBV28
CDR3 protein: CASSPGGVWTSGGADTQYF
CDR3 DNA: TGTGCCAGCAGTCCGGGGGGCGTGTGGACTAGCGGAGGGGCAGATACGCAGTATTTT

J gene: TRBJ2-7
clone size: NA
D gene: NA
V gene: TRBV30
CDR3 protein: CAWSAPGMYAYEQYF
CDR3 DNA: TGTGCCTGGAGTGCCCCAGGAATGTATGCCTACGAGCAGTACTTC

J gene: TRBJ2-1
clone size: NA
D gene: NA
V gene: TRBV18
CDR3 protein: CASSASAPSSYNEQFF
CDR3 DNA: TGTGCCAGCTCAGCTAGCGCCCCGAGCTCCTACAATGAGCAGTTCTTC

J gene: TRBJ2-7
clone size: NA
D gene: TRBD2
V gene: TRBV28
CDR3 protein: CASSSPRGGSPSYEQYF
CDR3 DNA: TGTGCCAGCAGTTCCCCGAGGGGCGGGAGTCCCTCCTACGAGCAGTACTTC

J gene: TRBJ2-1
clone size: NA
D gene: NA
V gene: TRBV7-6
CDR3 protein: CASSLSGPYNEQFF
CDR3 DNA: TGTGCCAGCAGCTTATCCGGACCTTACAATGAGCAGTTCTTC

J gene: TRBJ2-7
clone size: NA
D gene: NA
V gene: TRBV7-2
CDR3 protein: CASSRGPDGAYEQYF
CDR3 DNA: TGTGCCAGCAGCCGGGGCCCCGATGGGGCCTACGAGCAGTACTTC

J gene: TRBJ2-3
clone size: NA
D gene: TRBD2
V gene: TRBV7-9
CDR3 protein: CASSTGEREGDTQYF
CDR3 DNA: TGTGCCAGCAGCACAGGAGAGCGGGAGGGAGATACGCAGTATTTT

J gene: TRBJ1-1
clone size: NA
D gene: TRBD1
V gene: TRBV28
CDR3 protein: CASYYTWGQENTEAFF
CDR3 DNA: TGTGCCAGCTATTACACCTGGGGACAGGAGAACACTGAAGCTTTCTTT

J gene: TRBJ1-4
clone size: NA
D gene: NA
V gene: TRBV19
CDR3 protein: CASSLSSATNEKLFF
CDR3 DNA: TGTGCCAGTAGTTTATCATCAGCGACTAATGAAAAACTGTTTTTT

J gene: TRBJ2-1
clone size: NA
D gene: NA
V gene: TRBV25-1
CDR3 protein: CASSDPGITQFF
CDR3 DNA: TGTGCCAGCAGTGATCCCGGGATTACGCAGTTCTTC

J gene: TRBJ1-2
clone size: few
D gene: NA
V gene: TRBV7-2
CDR3 protein: CASSAQVNYGYTF
CDR3 DNA: TGTGCCAGCAGCGCACAGGTGAACTATGGCTACACCTTC

J gene: TRBJ2-7
clone size: once
D gene: TRBD2
V gene: TRBV25-1
CDR3 protein: CASSEGGLAVREQYF
CDR3 DNA: TGTGCCAGCAGTGAAGGGGGACTAGCAGTACGCGAGCAGTACTTC

J gene: TRBJ2-7
clone size: NA
D gene: TRBD1
V gene: TRBV28
CDR3 protein: CASSVGTAYEQYF
CDR3 DNA: TGTGCCAGCAGCGTAGGGACAGCCTACGAGCAGTACTTC

J gene: TRBJ2-2
clone size: NA
D gene: NA
V gene: TRBV5-5
CDR3 protein: CASSPILNTGELFF
CDR3 DNA: TGTGCCAGCAGCCCGATCCTGAATACCGGGGAGCTGTTTTTT

J gene: TRBJ2-2
clone size: NA
D gene: TRBD2
V gene: TRBV4-1
CDR3 protein: CASSYGRAAGELFF
CDR3 DNA: TGCGCCAGCAGCTACGGGAGGGCCGCCGGGGAGCTGTTTTTT

J gene: TRBJ1-1
clone size: NA
D gene: NA
V gene: TRBV5-6
CDR3 protein: CASNVVDTEAFF
CDR3 DNA: TGTGCCAGCAACGTAGTGGACACTGAAGCTTTCTTT

J gene: TRBJ2-3
clone size: NA
D gene: NA
V gene: TRBV5-1
CDR3 protein: CASSLAGGTDTQYF
CDR3 DNA: TGCGCCAGCAGCTTGGCCGGGGGCACAGATACGCAGTATTTT

J gene: TRBJ2-7
clone size: NA
D gene: NA
V gene: TRBV7-8
CDR3 protein: CASNPSAGQGYEQYF
CDR3 DNA: TGTGCCAGCAACCCCTCAGCTGGGCAGGGCTACGAGCAGTACTTC

J gene: TRBJ2-5
clone size: NA
D gene: NA
V gene: TRBV11-2
CDR3 protein: CASSLGHTQETQYF
CDR3 DNA: TGTGCCAGCAGCTTAGGGCACACACAAGAGACCCAGTACTTC

J gene: TRBJ2-1
clone size: NA
D gene: NA
V gene: TRBV5-6
CDR3 protein: CASSRRGLDNEQFF
CDR3 DNA: TGTGCCAGCAGTCGGAGGGGACTTGACAATGAGCAGTTCTTC

J gene: TRBJ2-7
clone size: once
D gene: TRBD1
V gene: TRBV5-1
CDR3 protein: CASSSTGQGGHEQYF
CDR3 DNA: TGCGCCAGCAGCTCTACGGGACAGGGGGGGCACGAGCAGTACTTC

J gene: TRBJ2-1
clone size: NA
D gene: TRBD2
V gene: TRBV7-2
CDR3 protein: CASSLVSGVNNEQFF
CDR3 DNA: TGTGCCAGCAGCTTAGTTAGCGGGGTAAACAATGAGCAGTTCTTC

J gene: TRBJ2-3
clone size: NA
D gene: TRBD2
V gene: TRBV7-3
CDR3 protein: CASSLSGRGADTQYF
CDR3 DNA: TGTGCCAGCAGCCTTAGCGGGAGAGGCGCGGATACGCAGTATTTT

J gene: TRBJ2-3
clone size: few
D gene: TRBD2
V gene: TRBV5-1
CDR3 protein: CASSPSGGPTDTQYF
CDR3 DNA: TGCGCCAGCAGCCCAAGCGGGGGCCCCACAGATACGCAGTATTTT

J gene: TRBJ2-5
clone size: NA
D gene: NA
V gene: TRBV5-5
CDR3 protein: CASSPEGFSQPETQYF
CDR3 DNA: TGTGCCAGCAGCCCCGAGGGGTTCTCCCAGCCGGAGACCCAGTACTTC

J gene: TRBJ2-4
clone size: NA
D gene: TRBD1
V gene: TRBV27
CDR3 protein: CASSPRTGSENIQYF
CDR3 DNA: TGTGCCAGCTCTCCCCGGACAGGGAGTGAAAACATTCAGTACTTC

J gene: TRBJ1-2
clone size: once
D gene: TRBD1
V gene: TRBV5-1
CDR3 protein: CASSGLPTGGGDGYTF
CDR3 DNA: TGCGCCAGCAGCGGCCTCCCGACAGGGGGCGGGGATGGCTACACCTTC

J gene: TRBJ2-1
clone size: few
D gene: TRBD1
V gene: TRBV27
CDR3 protein: CASRRQGTTTRNEQFF
CDR3 DNA: TGTGCCAGCAGAAGACAGGGGACAACTACTCGGAATGAGCAGTTCTTC

J gene: TRBJ1-2
clone size: few
D gene: NA
V gene: TRBV2
CDR3 protein: CASSEVGTFYGYTF
CDR3 DNA: TGTGCCAGCAGTGAAGTGGGGACGTTTTATGGCTACACCTTC

J gene: TRBJ1-1
clone size: NA
D gene: NA
V gene: TRBV6-5
CDR3 protein: CASSYLRGRTEAFF
CDR3 DNA: TGTGCCAGCAGTTACTTGCGGGGAAGGACTGAAGCTTTCTTT

J gene: TRBJ2-3
clone size: NA
D gene: NA
V gene: TRBV6-6
CDR3 protein: CASSRPGLRTDTQYF
CDR3 DNA: TGTGCCAGCAGTAGGCCGGGGCTGAGGACAGATACGCAGTATTTT

J gene: TRBJ2-2
clone size: NA
D gene: NA
V gene: TRBV19
CDR3 protein: CASSTLFDLEINTGELFF
CDR3 DNA: TGTGCCAGTAGTACTCTTTTTGACCTGGAGATTAACACCGGGGAGCTGTTTTTT

J gene: TRBJ2-2
clone size: NA
D gene: TRBD2
V gene: TRBV5-1
CDR3 protein: CASSLVVAGGGELFF
CDR3 DNA: TGCGCCAGCAGCTTGGTGGTAGCGGGAGGCGGGGAGCTGTTTTTT

J gene: TRBJ1-5
clone size: NA
D gene: NA
V gene: TRBV19
CDR3 protein: CASSITGVNQPQHF
CDR3 DNA: TGTGCCAGTAGTATAACCGGGGTCAATCAGCCCCAGCATTTT

J gene: TRBJ2-7
clone size: NA
D gene: TRBD2
V gene: TRBV28
CDR3 protein: CASSTQRGSYEQYF
CDR3 DNA: TGTGCCAGCAGTACCCAGCGGGGTTCCTACGAGCAGTACTTC